This T cell receptor beta chain stems from a study of cytomegalovirus exposure and HLA in healthy donors. Study-wide context: It was reported in a later analysis that the same platform had been used for the 110 or so validation repertoires as for the approximately 670 first-cohort repertoires.

TCRdb's copy holds only in-frame clones and misses some; the assay was immunoSEQ multiplex PCR. This repertoire shows approximately 180,000 clones, more than 75% found once; its top ten account for about 2.5%. The study's findings and limits: Most TCR sequences showed up rarely, but some public TCRs showed up in many donors. According to a subsequent analysis, TCR clusters from the first cohort were inclined to appear together in the 110 or so validation repertoires.

This clone was seen only a few times. The antigen is undetermined. The germline V gene encodes CDR1 SGHRS and CDR2 YFSETQ. Trimming left V 1 base short and J 6 bases short, with 14 bases between. The CDR3 runs 14 residues. This receptor was taken from a man aged 18 to 35 in good health and CMV-seropositive. The rearrangement links TRBV5-1 to TRBJ2-7; TRBD2 might be the D (6 bases). Sequencing used PBMCs. CDR3 sequence (DNA): TGCGCCAGCAGCTTGCCCCAGGGAGGTGTCGAGCAGTACTTC. Translated: CASSLPQGGVEQYF.